The clone carrying this TCR beta chain has just a few counts. What it binds is unknown. This sample is part of a study of response to subunit inactivated influenza vaccine. With V trimmed by 6 bases and J by 5 bases, 12 bases remained unmatched. In germline, CDR1 is MDHEN, CDR2 SYDVKM. The CDR3 extends over 16 amino acids. Study-wide points: Authors suggested seasonal influenza vaccinations each recruit few new T cells.

TCRdb used MiXCR to reprocess the RT-PCR reads, holding one entry per CDR3 protein. The sample holds some 640,000 distinct CDR3 sequences; over 11% are singletons and the top ten take around 6.5%. This clonotype was obtained from a man aged 50-60 years who received an inactivated influenza vaccine. V usage is TRBV28 and J usage is TRBJ2-3, with TRBD2 matching over 9 bases. This material consisted of PBMCs from blood, taken roughly 15 days before vaccination. The CDR3: CASSPGTSRTGDTQYF. CDR3 coding DNA: TGTGCCAGCAGCCCCGGGACTAGCCGGACGGGAGATACGCAGTATTTT.